Listed below are T cell receptor beta chains from one sample, sequenced in a study of cytomegalovirus exposure and HLA in healthy donors. Measured with immunoSEQ multiplex PCR; TCRdb has only the in-frame clones, and not every one. The top ten hold 10% to 15% of the sample, which has 150,000 to 180,000 clones, about 80% seen once. Sequenced sample: PBMCs. These receptors originate from a man aged 30 to 45 in good health and CMV-seropositive. CDR3s include the opening cysteine and the closing phenylalanine or tryptophan. The D gene is left open where the match is weak. Only part of the rows carry a size: once, few, many, or a class if the clone is expanded.

v_gene,j_gene,abundance,d_gene,CDR3aa,CDR3nt
TRBV19,TRBJ2-1,-,-,CASSIGVQSYNEQFF,TGTGCCAGTAGTATCGGAGTGCAATCCTACAATGAGCAGTTCTTC
TRBV18,TRBJ2-1,-,TRBD1,CANNRGCEQFF,TGTGCCAACAACAGGGGTTGTGAGCAGTTCTTC
TRBV5-1,TRBJ2-1,-,-,CASSLGENYGISEQFF,TGCGCCAGCAGCTTGGGCGAAAACTATGGAATTAGTGAGCAGTTCTTC
TRBV7-9,TRBJ1-4,-,-,CASSFRAFATNEKLFF,TGTGCCAGCAGCTTCAGGGCTTTCGCAACTAATGAAAAACTGTTTTTT
TRBV28,TRBJ1-2,-,-,CASSFPYYGYTF,TGTGCCAGCAGTTTTCCGTACTATGGCTACACCTTC
TRBV7-9,TRBJ2-7,-,-,CASSLDYRAYEQYF,TGTGCCAGCAGCTTAGACTACAGGGCTTACGAGCAGTACTTC
TRBV6-5,TRBJ2-2,-,-,CASSLQGTGELFF,TGTGCCAGCAGTTTACAGGGAACCGGGGAGCTGTTTTTT
TRBV6-6,TRBJ2-1,-,TRBD1,CASSRESGGVYNEQFF,TGTGCCAGCAGTCGTGAATCAGGGGGAGTGTACAATGAGCAGTTCTTC
TRBV19,TRBJ1-5,-,TRBD1,CASTPWGTGNQPQHF,TGTGCCAGTACTCCATGGGGGACAGGCAATCAGCCCCAGCATTTT
TRBV19,TRBJ2-3,-,-,CASSSGTSINTDTQYF,TGTGCCAGTAGTTCGGGAACCTCCATTAACACAGATACGCAGTATTTT
TRBV14,TRBJ2-4,-,TRBD2,CASSRTSGREWAKNIQYF,TGTGCCAGCAGCAGGACTAGCGGGAGGGAATGGGCCAAAAACATTCAGTACTTC
TRBV11-2,TRBJ2-5,-,-,CASSLTGEYQETQYF,TGTGCCAGCAGCCTGACGGGGGAGTACCAAGAGACCCAGTACTTC
TRBV10-3,TRBJ1-6,few,-,CAISEGRAYNSPLHF,TGTGCCATCAGTGAGGGCAGGGCCTATAATTCACCCCTCCACTTT
TRBV27,TRBJ2-2,-,-,CASSPLGGTNTGELFF,TGTGCCAGCAGTCCCTTAGGCGGGACGAACACCGGGGAGCTGTTTTTT
TRBV7-6,TRBJ2-3,-,-,CASSPAGRGWTDTQYF,TGTGCCAGCAGCCCCGCGGGCAGGGGATGGACAGATACGCAGTATTTT
TRBV5-6,TRBJ2-1,-,TRBD1,CASSPGTASSYNEQFF,TGTGCCAGCAGCCCGGGGACAGCGAGCTCCTACAATGAGCAGTTCTTC
TRBV21-1,TRBJ2-2,once,-,CARHGVRRPGELFF,TGTGCCAGACACGGGGTCCGGCGTCCCGGGGAGCTGTTTTTT
TRBV5-1,TRBJ1-1,once,-,CASSLVAGVNTEAFF,TGCGCCAGCAGCTTGGTGGCAGGGGTGAACACTGAAGCTTTCTTT
TRBV11-2,TRBJ2-1,few,-,CASSLVGNLYNEQFF,TGTGCCAGCAGCTTAGTCGGGAACCTCTACAATGAGCAGTTCTTC
TRBV19,TRBJ2-5,-,TRBD2,CASSMAGAETQYF,TGTGCCAGTAGTATGGCGGGAGCAGAGACCCAGTACTTC
TRBV6-1,TRBJ2-7,-,-,CASLSGYEQYF,TGTGCCAGTCTGTCAGGCTACGAGCAGTACTTC
TRBV9,TRBJ2-1,few,-,CASSVAGLAEEQFF,TGTGCCAGCAGCGTAGCAGGCCTAGCAGAGGAGCAGTTCTTC
TRBV9,TRBJ1-3,-,TRBD1,CASSADRVGGNTIYF,TGTGCCAGCAGCGCCGACAGGGTTGGGGGAAACACCATATATTTT
TRBV13,TRBJ2-3,-,-,CASSPSRRLVTQYF,TGTGCCAGCAGCCCATCCCGCCGGTTGGTGACGCAGTATTTT
TRBV27,TRBJ2-3,-,-,CASRPADTITDTQYF,TGTGCCAGCAGGCCTGCGGACACTATCACAGATACGCAGTATTTT
TRBV9,TRBJ1-3,once,-,CASSAVPGNTIYF,TGTGCCAGCAGCGCAGTCCCTGGAAACACCATATATTTT
TRBV18,TRBJ1-1,once,TRBD1,CASSPRTGVDTEAFF,TGTGCCAGCTCACCACGTACAGGGGTAGACACTGAAGCTTTCTTT
TRBV28,TRBJ1-4,-,-,CASSLESPRGKLFF,TGTGCCAGCAGTTTAGAGTCCCCTCGGGGAAAACTGTTTTTT
TRBV19,TRBJ2-1,-,TRBD2,CASSILAGINEQFF,TGTGCCAGTAGTATCCTAGCGGGGATAAATGAGCAGTTCTTC
TRBV6-5,TRBJ2-7,-,-,CASSELQRYYEQYF,TGTGCCAGCAGTGAATTGCAGCGGTACTACGAGCAGTACTTC
TRBV27,TRBJ1-1,-,-,CASSETGGRTEAFF,TGTGCCAGCAGTGAGACGGGGGGCCGAACTGAAGCTTTCTTT
TRBV20-1,TRBJ2-7,-,-,CSARSSYEQYF,TGCAGTGCTCGGAGCTCCTACGAGCAGTACTTC
TRBV4-2,TRBJ2-1,few,TRBD2,CASSQGAGTSGNNEQFF,TGTGCCAGCAGCCAAGGGGCCGGGACTAGCGGTAACAATGAGCAGTTCTTC